These T cell receptor beta chains were read from a single sample in a study of T-cell reconstitution after alpha-beta-depleted transplantation in children. TCRdb processed the PCR reads anew with MiXCR; each CDR3 protein has one entry. The table lists 350,000 to 500,000 distinct CDR3 sequences, approximately 42% of them singletons. This specimen was PBMCs, taken before TCRalphabeta/CD19-depleted stem cell transplant. Receptor source: a girl aged 2 to 10 with aplastic anemia, due to receive a stem cell transplant. CDR3s include the opening cysteine and the closing phenylalanine or tryptophan. D genes are given only for firm matches. Clone sizes are given selectively: once, few, many, or a class where the clone is expanded.

clone_size	j_call	v_call	d_call	cdr3_aa	cdr3_nt
many	TRBJ2-1	TRBV29-1	-	CSGMGGTVVNEQFF	TGCAGCGGGATGGGCGGGACCGTCGTAAATGAGCAGTTCTTC
-	TRBJ2-1	TRBV29-1	TRBD2	CSVTLAGGYNEQFF	TGCAGCGTTACCCTAGCGGGAGGTTACAATGAGCAGTTCTTC
-	TRBJ2-3	TRBV20-1	TRBD2	CSATQTSGSTDTQYF	TGCAGTGCTACCCAGACTAGCGGGAGCACAGATACGCAGTATTTT
-	TRBJ2-5	TRBV28	-	CASSPRGHVQETQYF	TGTGCCAGCAGTCCCCGGGGACACGTCCAAGAGACCCAGTACTTC
many	TRBJ2-5	TRBV11-2	-	CASSPWAVVETQYF	TGTGCCAGCAGCCCGTGGGCCGTCGTAGAGACCCAGTACTTC
-	TRBJ2-5	TRBV5-1	-	CASSSLDGETQYF	TGCGCCAGCAGCTCACTAGACGGAGAGACCCAGTACTTC
few	TRBJ2-3	TRBV20-1	-	CSASVRVDTQYF	TGCAGTGCTAGCGTGCGAGTAGATACGCAGTATTTT
-	TRBJ2-3	TRBV29-1	TRBD1	CSVVGGQGYLDTQYF	TGCAGCGTTGTCGGAGGACAGGGGTACCTGGATACGCAGTATTTT
-	TRBJ1-3	TRBV10-3	TRBD1	CATATTGERYTIYF	TGTGCCACCGCTACCACAGGGGAGAGGTACACCATATATTTT
-	TRBJ1-2	TRBV20-1	TRBD1	CSAPDRANYGYTF	TGCAGTGCGCCTGACAGGGCCAACTATGGCTACACCTTC
-	TRBJ2-1	TRBV6-5	-	CAVGRGYNEQFF	TGTGCCGTCGGACGCGGTTACAATGAGCAGTTCTTC
-	TRBJ1-5	TRBV11-2	-	CASSLGDNLYSNQPQHF	TGTGCCAGCAGCCTAGGGGACAACCTCTATAGCAATCAGCCCCAGCATTTT
-	TRBJ2-7	TRBV7-2	TRBD2	CASSLGEVAGDPYEQYF	TGTGCCAGCAGCTTAGGGGAGGTAGCGGGAGACCCCTACGAGCAGTACTTC
-	TRBJ1-5	TRBV15	TRBD1	CATSSTGQGLRSNQPQHF	TGTGCCACCAGCAGTACAGGACAGGGCCTGCGGAGCAATCAGCCCCAGCATTTT
-	TRBJ2-3	TRBV9	-	CASSVAGIGLTFTDTQYF	TGTGCCAGCAGCGTAGCTGGTATCGGCCTTACTTTCACAGATACGCAGTATTTT
-	TRBJ1-5	TRBV24-1	-	CATSVSGVSNQPQHF	TGTGCCACCAGTGTAAGCGGGGTTAGCAATCAGCCCCAGCATTTT
-	TRBJ2-3	TRBV30	-	CAFQRSGGSTDTQYF	TGTGCCTTCCAGCGGAGCGGAGGGAGCACAGATACGCAGTATTTT
-	TRBJ2-2	TRBV12-3/TRBV12-4	-	CASSLPGILGTGELFF	TGTGCCAGCAGTTTACCAGGGATTTTAGGCACCGGGGAGCTGTTTTTT
few	TRBJ1-4	TRBV12-3/TRBV12-4	-	CASSPLGGRGEKLFF	TGTGCCAGCAGTCCCCTGGGAGGGCGGGGAGAAAAACTGTTTTTT
-	TRBJ2-3	TRBV20-1	TRBD2	CSARSGSASTDTQYF	TGCAGTGCTCGTAGCGGGTCCGCTAGCACAGATACGCAGTATTTT
many	TRBJ2-3	TRBV5-1	TRBD1	CASSPGQGPTDTQYF	TGCGCCAGCAGCCCGGGACAGGGACCCACAGATACGCAGTATTTT
-	TRBJ1-2	TRBV24-1	-	CATSDLQILVDDLGYGYTF	TGTGCCACCAGTGATTTGCAAATCCTTGTGGACGACCTGGGATATGGCTACACCTTC
-	TRBJ2-2	TRBV5-1	-	CASSLVYTGELFF	TGCGCCAGCAGCTTGGTGTACACCGGGGAGCTGTTTTTT
-	TRBJ1-5	TRBV7-3	-	CASSFLTGIGNQPQHF	TGTGCCAGCAGCTTTTTAACGGGAATCGGCAATCAGCCCCAGCATTTT
many	TRBJ2-2	TRBV29-1	-	CSVEKLNTGELFF	TGCAGCGTTGAAAAACTGAACACCGGGGAGCTGTTTTTT
few	TRBJ2-7	TRBV7-2	-	CASSPQGDTYEQYF	TGTGCCAGCAGCCCCCAGGGAGATACCTACGAGCAGTACTTC
-	TRBJ1-2	TRBV29-1	-	CSAYGQINYGYTF	TGCAGCGCTTACGGACAGATAAACTATGGCTACACCTTC
-	TRBJ2-3	TRBV6-5	-	CASSYRRRADTQYF	TGTGCCAGCAGTTACCGTCGCCGGGCAGATACGCAGTATTTT
few	TRBJ2-5	TRBV20-1	-	CSAGGGEIKETQYF	TGCAGTGCGGGCGGCGGGGAAATTAAAGAGACCCAGTACTTC
-	TRBJ2-7	TRBV6-5	TRBD1	CASSYDRASEQYF	TGTGCCAGCAGTTATGACAGGGCCTCCGAGCAGTACTTC
few	TRBJ2-4	TRBV20-1	TRBD1	CSARRPGGSENIQYF	TGCAGTGCTAGAAGACCAGGGGGCTCCGAAAACATTCAGTACTTC
-	TRBJ2-2	TRBV4-1	-	CASSQYRVFGELFF	TGCGCCAGCAGCCAATACAGGGTATTCGGGGAGCTGTTTTTT
-	TRBJ2-5	TRBV20-1	-	CSARHRVETQYF	TGCAGTGCCAGGCACAGGGTTGAGACCCAGTACTTC
-	TRBJ2-3	TRBV28	-	CASTPDRDTQYF	TGTGCCAGCACTCCCGACCGGGATACGCAGTATTTT
-	TRBJ2-1	TRBV27	-	CASSNGGRWNEQFF	TGTGCCAGCAGTAACGGGGGGCGGTGGAATGAGCAGTTCTTC
-	TRBJ2-1	TRBV5-6	-	CASSLASGLGYNEQFF	TGTGCCAGCAGCTTGGCGTCCGGACTGGGGTACAATGAGCAGTTCTTC
once	TRBJ2-6	TRBV7-9	-	CASSWGDLSSGANVLTF	TGTGCCAGCAGCTGGGGTGATTTGAGCTCTGGGGCCAACGTCCTGACTTTC
-	TRBJ2-3	TRBV7-8	-	CASSLGASRDTQYF	TGTGCCAGCAGCTTAGGGGCATCAAGGGATACGCAGTATTTT
many	TRBJ2-7	TRBV30	-	CAWTSAQDEQYF	TGTGCCTGGACTAGCGCGCAGGACGAGCAGTACTTC
many	TRBJ2-3	TRBV29-1	-	CSVAGDRTDTQYF	TGCAGCGTTGCCGGAGATCGCACAGATACGCAGTATTTT
-	TRBJ2-1	TRBV7-9	-	CASSLPVSLYNEQFF	TGTGCCAGCAGCTTACCAGTGTCCCTCTACAATGAGCAGTTCTTC
few	TRBJ2-5	TRBV7-9	TRBD2	CASSFGLAGVGETQYF	TGTGCCAGCAGCTTTGGCCTAGCGGGAGTGGGAGAGACCCAGTACTTC
-	TRBJ2-1	TRBV25-1	-	CASSADEQFF	TGTGCCAGCAGCGCAGATGAGCAGTTCTTC
few	TRBJ2-7	TRBV18	TRBD1	CASSWTGDSQQYF	TGTGCCAGCTCGTGGACAGGTGACTCGCAGCAGTACTTC
-	TRBJ2-1	TRBV5-1	-	CASSTGAYNEQFF	TGCGCCAGCAGCACGGGGGCCTACAATGAGCAGTTCTTC
once	TRBJ2-5	TRBV18	-	CASSPQARGVETQYF	TGTGCCAGCTCACCACAAGCTCGGGGTGTGGAGACCCAGTACTTC
-	TRBJ2-1	TRBV24-1	-	CATSDQTPSSYNEQFF	TGTGCCACCAGTGATCAGACTCCTAGCTCCTACAATGAGCAGTTCTTC
many	TRBJ2-3	TRBV29-1	TRBD2	CSVEDRGRAMDTQYF	TGCAGCGTTGAAGATCGCGGGAGGGCCATGGATACGCAGTATTTT
-	TRBJ1-5	TRBV6-1	TRBD1	CASSLDRGSDQPQHF	TGTGCCAGCAGCTTGGACAGGGGTTCAGATCAGCCCCAGCATTTT
few	TRBJ2-3	TRBV24-1	TRBD2	CATSDRTRSADTQYF	TGTGCCACCAGTGATCGGACTAGAAGCGCAGATACGCAGTATTTT
few	TRBJ2-1	TRBV12-3/TRBV12-4	-	CASGYPGTDQFF	TGTGCCAGCGGTTACCCCGGGACCGATCAGTTCTTC
once	TRBJ2-1	TRBV12-3/TRBV12-4	-	CASSRTAPSNEQFF	TGTGCCAGCAGTCGGACAGCCCCCAGCAATGAGCAGTTCTTC